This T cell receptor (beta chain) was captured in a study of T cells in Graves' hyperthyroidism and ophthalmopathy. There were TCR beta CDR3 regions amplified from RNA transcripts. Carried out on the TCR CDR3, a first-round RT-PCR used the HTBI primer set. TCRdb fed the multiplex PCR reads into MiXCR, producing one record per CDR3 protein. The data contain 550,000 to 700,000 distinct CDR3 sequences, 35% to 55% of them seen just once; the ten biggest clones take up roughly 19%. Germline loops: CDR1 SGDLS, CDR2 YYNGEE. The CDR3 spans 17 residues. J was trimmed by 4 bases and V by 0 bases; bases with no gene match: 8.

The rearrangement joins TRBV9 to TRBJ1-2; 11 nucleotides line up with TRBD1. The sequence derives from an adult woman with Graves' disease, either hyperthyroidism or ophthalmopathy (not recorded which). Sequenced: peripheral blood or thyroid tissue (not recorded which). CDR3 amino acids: CASSVAFGTGGIYGYTF. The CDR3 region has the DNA TGTGCCAGCAGCGTAGCGTTTGGGACAGGGGGTATCTATGGCTACACCTTC.